Listed below are T cell receptor beta chains from one sample, sequenced in a study of blood T cell repertoires in COVID-19. Some clones are missing from TCRdb's copy, which holds only in-frame ones; the method was immunoSEQ multiplex PCR. Found here are more than 60,000 clones, 86% of them singletons; the top ten hold about 4.4%. Sequencing input: peripheral blood. These receptor sequences come from a middle-aged man with active COVID-19. CDR3s include the opening cysteine and the closing phenylalanine or tryptophan. A D gene is named only where the DNA matches it firmly. Clone size is shown for a subset of rows, as once, few, many or a class of expanded clone.

>once|TRBV24-1|TRBJ2-3|TRBD1
TGTGCCACCAGTGATTTGGGGACAGGGGGGTCAGATACGCAGTATTTT
CATSDLGTGGSDTQYF
>NA|TRBV6-5|TRBJ2-7|TRBD2
TGTGCCAGCAGTTACTCCGGGACTAGCGCCTCCTACGAGCAGTACTTC
CASSYSGTSASYEQYF
>many|TRBV20-1|TRBJ2-7|NA
TGCAGTGCTAGTCAACTCTACGAGCAGTACTTC
CSASQLYEQYF
>NA|TRBV5-6|TRBJ2-5|NA
TGTGCCAGCAGCTTGACTGTTCCTCGAGGAGAGACCCAGTACTTC
CASSLTVPRGETQYF
>NA|TRBV5-6|TRBJ2-2|TRBD1
TGTGCCAGCAGCCTTCCAGGGGGCACGGGCGGGGAGCTGTTTTTT
CASSLPGGTGGELFF
>NA|TRBV5-6|TRBJ2-3|NA
TGTGCCAGCAGCTTGGGGGAGACTAGTTACGGTACGCAGTATTTT
CASSLGETSYGTQYF
>NA|TRBV10-3|TRBJ2-7|TRBD2
TGTGCCATCAGTCGGTGGCTAGCGGGGGCCAGAAGCTCCTACGAGCAGTACTTC
CAISRWLAGARSSYEQYF
>NA|TRBV7-8|TRBJ1-2|NA
TGTGCCAGCAGCTTAGGCGACAGAGATAGGACGCAGGCTAACTATGGCTACACCTTC
CASSLGDRDRTQANYGYTF
>NA|TRBV28|TRBJ1-3|NA
TGTGCCACCTTGACGGAGACTGGAAACACCATATATTTT
CATLTETGNTIYF
>NA|TRBV11-3|TRBJ1-4|TRBD1
TGTGCCAGCAGCTTACGGACAGGGGGCGGATCCGAAAAACTGTTTTTT
CASSLRTGGGSEKLFF
>few|TRBV27|TRBJ1-2|NA
TGTGCCAGCAGTCCACTTACAGGGAGACACTATGGCTACACCTTC
CASSPLTGRHYGYTF
>NA|TRBV6-2/TRBV6-3|TRBJ2-1|TRBD2
TGTGCCAGCAGTTACCAATCCCCCGGACTAGCGGGCGTCGCCGGCAATGAGCAGTTCTTC
CASSYQSPGLAGVAGNEQFF
>NA|TRBV2|TRBJ1-1|NA
TGTGCCAGCAGCGGCCGAGTGTCCCCTTGGAAAGCGGTCACTGAAGCTTTCTTT
CASSGRVSPWKAVTEAFF
>NA|TRBV14|TRBJ2-5|TRBD1
TGTGCCAGCAGCCAAAGGACAGGGGGCTCATCGGAGACCCAGTACTTC
CASSQRTGGSSETQYF
>once|TRBV19|TRBJ1-5|NA
TGTGCCAGTAGCCAACGACAGATCAATCAGCCCCAGCATTTT
CASSQRQINQPQHF
>NA|TRBV6-5|TRBJ2-1|TRBD1
TGTGCCAGCAGGGAGACAGGGAACAATGAGCAGTTCTTC
CASRETGNNEQFF
>NA|TRBV5-1|TRBJ1-1|NA
TGCGCCAGCAGCTTGGGAGGCGGCAGGGGGAACACTGAAGCTTTCTTT
CASSLGGGRGNTEAFF
>NA|TRBV19|TRBJ2-1|TRBD2
TGTGCCAGTAGTTGGATAGCGGGGGACCGGGAGCAGTTCTTC
CASSWIAGDREQFF
>NA|TRBV20-1|TRBJ2-2|NA
TGCAGTGCTATTGACAGTTCGAACACCGGGGAGCTGTTTTTT
CSAIDSSNTGELFF
>NA|TRBV10-3|TRBJ1-2|NA
TGTGCCATCAGTGAGGCAGGGAACTATGGCTACACCTTC
CAISEAGNYGYTF
>NA|TRBV30|TRBJ2-1|NA
TGTGCCTGGAGTGTACGGGGACTCTACTCCAATGAGCAGTTCTTC
CAWSVRGLYSNEQFF
>NA|TRBV6-2/TRBV6-3|TRBJ2-2|TRBD1
TGTGCCAGCAGCATGACAGGGGATACCGGGGAGCTGTTTTTT
CASSMTGDTGELFF
>NA|TRBV28|TRBJ1-2|TRBD1
TGTGCCAGCACAGGGGGTTCTTGGTATGGCTACACCTTC
CASTGGSWYGYTF
>NA|TRBV3-1/TRBV3-2|TRBJ1-1|TRBD1
TGTGCCAGCAGCCAAATGGGGACAGGGAACACTGAAGCTTTCTTT
CASSQMGTGNTEAFF
>NA|TRBV2|TRBJ1-2|TRBD1
TGTGCCAGCGTCTGGGCAGGGGGTTCTGGCTACACCTTC
CASVWAGGSGYTF
>once|TRBV7-3|TRBJ2-7|NA
TGTGCCAGCAGCTTGGACGGGACTCGCCCCTACGAGCAGTACTTC
CASSLDGTRPYEQYF